Below, 6 T cell receptor beta chains from the same sample are listed, as sequenced in a study of cytomegalovirus exposure and HLA in healthy donors. PCR amplification relied on 60 Vbeta primers (plus 13 Jbeta primers). Clones were read by immunoSEQ multiplex PCR, and TCRdb kept only the in-frame ones, dropping some. The sample lists roughly 100,000 clones; 60% to 75% were seen once. Sequencing was done on a sample of PBMCs. All receptors derive from a man aged 50 or older in good health and CMV-seronegative.

The CDR3 nucleotides are TGCGCCAGCAGCGCGATGACTAGCGGGAATTACGAGCAGTACTTC. It yields the protein CASSAMTSGNYEQYF. The J gene is TRBJ2-7, the V gene TRBV5-1, with TRBD2 matching 11 bases. V shed 4 bases and J 4 bases; nucleotides not matched to a gene: 7. This CDR3 is 15 amino acids long. Germline CDR1 and CDR2: SGHRS and YFSETQ.

The rearrangement uses TRBV13 and TRBJ2-1, with D possibly being TRBD1 (6 bases). Trimming stripped 1 base from V and 6 bases from J, with 13 bases between. Germline CDR1 is PRHDT and CDR2 is FYEKMQ (reference sequence). This CDR3 has 15 residues. CDR3 in amino acids: CASSLVGHLANEQFF. The CDR3 nucleotides read TGTGCCAGCAGCTTAGTGGGACACCTTGCCAATGAGCAGTTCTTC.

This sequence joins TRBV4-2 and TRBJ2-2; 8 nucleotides align to TRBD1. J gave up 3 bases and V 6 bases, and 3 bases lay outside the gene matches. The CDR3 length is 14 residues. The germline CDR1 and CDR2 sequences are LGHNA and YNFKEQ. Here the CDR3 reads CASRTGQDTGELFF. CDR3 nucleotides: TGTGCCAGCAGGACGGGACAGGACACCGGGGAGCTGTTTTTT.

The chain is built from TRBV10-1 and TRBJ1-4; no clear D. Germline V CDR1 and CDR2: WNHNN, SYGVQD (reference sequence). V was clipped by 5 bases and J by 4 bases, with 8 bases between them. This CDR3 contains 13 residues. CDR3 nucleotides: TGCGCCAGCAGTATGCGGGATAATGAAAAACTGTTTTTT. It translates to CASSMRDNEKLFF.

This sequence joins TRBV7-3 and TRBJ2-1; D unclear. Trimming shortened V by 3 bases and J by 6 bases, and 12 bases separated the two germline ends. This CDR3 is built from 14 residues. Germline V gene data show CDR1 as SGHTA and CDR2 as FQGTGA. This chain's CDR3 is CASSLGLSSNEQFF. The CDR3 nucleotides read TGTGCCAGCAGCTTGGGCCTTTCAAGCAATGAGCAGTTCTTC.

The chain links TRBV10-3 to TRBJ2-3, with TRBD2 matching over 15 bases. This CDR3 has 15 residues. Germline CDR1 reads ENHRY; CDR2 reads SYGVKD. V dropped 8 bases and J dropped 2; count of bases not matched to a gene: 2. The CDR3 DNA follows: TGTGCCATCGGGACTAGCGGGGGGAACACAGATACGCAGTATTTT. It yields the protein CAIGTSGGNTDTQYF.